The clone carrying this T cell receptor (beta chain) has more than one count but fewer than ten. The library targeted TCRbeta and was prepared with unique molecular identifiers. TCRdb reprocessed the PCR reads with MiXCR, giving one entry per CDR3 protein. This sample carries roughly 340,000 distinct CDR3 sequences, around 15% of them seen once, and the ten largest clones take about 41%. Trimming removed 0 bases from V and 7 bases from J, with 17 bases in between. Germline loops: CDR1 SGHRS, CDR2 YFSETQ. This CDR3 has 16 residues. This entry comes from a study of T-cell reconstitution after alpha-beta-depleted transplantation in children.

Specimen: PBMCs, mostly from graft donor cells, collected 360 days after TCRalphabeta/CD19-depleted stem cell transplant. V usage is TRBV5-1 and J usage is TRBJ2-1; weak D call: TRBD2 (5 bases). This clonotype originated in a male patient under 10 years old who had a stem cell transplant for acute lymphoblastic leukemia, so the T cells may come from the graft donor. CDR3 nucleotides: TGCGCCAGCAGCTTGGTGGTGAGGGAGACTTGGAATGAGCAGTTCTTC. Translating it yields CASSLVVRETWNEQFF.